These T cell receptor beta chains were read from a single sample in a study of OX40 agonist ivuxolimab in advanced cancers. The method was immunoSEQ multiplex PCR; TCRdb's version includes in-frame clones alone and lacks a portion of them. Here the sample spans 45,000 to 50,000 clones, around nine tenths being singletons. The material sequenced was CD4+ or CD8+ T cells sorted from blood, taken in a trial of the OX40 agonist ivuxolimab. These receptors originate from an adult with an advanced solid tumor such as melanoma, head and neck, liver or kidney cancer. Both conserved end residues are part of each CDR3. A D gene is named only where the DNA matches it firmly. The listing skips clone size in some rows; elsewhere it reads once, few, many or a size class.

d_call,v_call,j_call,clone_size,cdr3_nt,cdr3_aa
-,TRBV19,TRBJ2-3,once,TGTGCCAGTAGTATTTTGGTCAGCGCTTCTAGCACAGATACGCAGTATTTT,CASSILVSASSTDTQYF
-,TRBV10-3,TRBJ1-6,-,TGTGCCATCAGTGAGCCCCCCAGGGACAATAATTCACCCCTCCACTTT,CAISEPPRDNNSPLHF
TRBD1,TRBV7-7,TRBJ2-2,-,TGTGCTAGCAGCTTAGGGGTCACAGGGGCGAACACCGGGGAGCTGTTTTTT,CASSLGVTGANTGELFF
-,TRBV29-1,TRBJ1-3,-,TGCAGCGTTGGACATACTGGAAACACCATATATTTT,CSVGHTGNTIYF
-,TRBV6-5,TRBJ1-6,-,TGTGCCAGTGCTCTATGGGCGCGGAATTCACCCCTCCACTTT,CASALWARNSPLHF
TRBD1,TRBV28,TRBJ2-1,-,TGTGCCTTCGGGACAGGGTACAATGAGCAGTTCTTC,CAFGTGYNEQFF
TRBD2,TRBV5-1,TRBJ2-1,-,TGCGCCAGCAGCCTGGCTTATGGACTAGCGGGAAATGAGCAGTTCTTC,CASSLAYGLAGNEQFF
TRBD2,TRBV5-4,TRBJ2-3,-,TGTGCCAGCCAAAGGGTAGAGACTAGCGGGAAACTGGGTACAGATACGCAGTATTTT,CASQRVETSGKLGTDTQYF
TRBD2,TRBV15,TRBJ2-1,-,TGTGCCACCAGCGGCGGGGGGGCCGTCGACTCCTACAATGAGCAGTTCTTC,CATSGGGAVDSYNEQFF
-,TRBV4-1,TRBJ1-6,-,TGCGCCAGCAGCCAAGAAGCCAGTCGAAATTCACCCCTCCACTTT,CASSQEASRNSPLHF
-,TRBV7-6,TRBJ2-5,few,TGTGCCAGCAAGAAGGGTGTGATTGAGCAAGAGACCCAGTACTTC,CASKKGVIEQETQYF
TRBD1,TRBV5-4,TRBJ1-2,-,TGCGCCAGCAGTCCAAGAACAGGGGATCATTCCCTCCATGGCTACACCTTC,CASSPRTGDHSLHGYTF
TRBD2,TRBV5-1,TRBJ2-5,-,TGCGCCAGCAGCCGCGGGCTAGCGGGGGGGCAAGAGACCCAGTACTTC,CASSRGLAGGQETQYF
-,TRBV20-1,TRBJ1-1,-,TGCAGTGCTAGTTTGAACACTGAAGCTTTCTTT,CSASLNTEAFF
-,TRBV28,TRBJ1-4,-,TGTGCCAGCAACGGCCCTAATGAAAAACTGTTTTTT,CASNGPNEKLFF
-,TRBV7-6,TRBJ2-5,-,TGTGCCAGCAGCTCTACGGGACCAAAAGAGACCCAGTACTTC,CASSSTGPKETQYF
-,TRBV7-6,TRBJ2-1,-,TGTGCCAGCAGCTTAGCGGGCGTCTCCTACAATGAGCAGTTCTTC,CASSLAGVSYNEQFF
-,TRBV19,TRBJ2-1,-,TGTGCCAGTAGTGAGCGACAGGAGGGCGCCGGGTTCTTC,CASSERQEGAGFF
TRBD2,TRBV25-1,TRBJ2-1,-,TGTGCCAGCAGTGCACCGGGACTAGCGGGAGCCCATGAGCAGTTCTTC,CASSAPGLAGAHEQFF
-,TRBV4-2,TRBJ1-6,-,TGTGCCAGCAGCCAAGATCGGGATTCACCCCTCCACTTT,CASSQDRDSPLHF
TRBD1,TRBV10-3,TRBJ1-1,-,TGTGCCATCAGGGGAGGACAGGGGGCGATTACTGAAGCTTTCTTT,CAIRGGQGAITEAFF
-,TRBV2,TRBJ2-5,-,TGTGCCAGCAGTCTCGTAACAGAGACCCAGTACTTC,CASSLVTETQYF
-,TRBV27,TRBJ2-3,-,TGTGCCAGCAGTTTGGGGTATACGCAGTATTTT,CASSLGYTQYF
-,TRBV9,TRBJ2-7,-,TGTGCCAGCAGCGTAGTCCCGGAGGGGGACGAGCAGTACTTC,CASSVVPEGDEQYF
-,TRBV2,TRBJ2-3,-,TGTGCCAGCAGCGACCCCAGTCTCCATACGCAGTATTTT,CASSDPSLHTQYF
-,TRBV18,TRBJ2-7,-,TGTGCCAGCTCAGGAAGGGACGGGTCGATATACGAGCAGTACTTC,CASSGRDGSIYEQYF
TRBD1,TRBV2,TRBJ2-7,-,TGTGCCAGCAGTGGTCAGACAGGGGTCCCCTACGAGCAGTACTTC,CASSGQTGVPYEQYF
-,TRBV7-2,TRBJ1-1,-,TGTGCCAGCAGCGCTACTCAACTTATGAACACTGAAGCTTTCTTT,CASSATQLMNTEAFF
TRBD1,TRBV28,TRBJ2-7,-,TGTGCCAGCAGTCCTCCGGACAGGGGTCTCTACGAGCAGTACTTC,CASSPPDRGLYEQYF
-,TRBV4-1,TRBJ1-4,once,TGCGCCAGCAGCCGGAACAGGGAAAAACTGTTTTTT,CASSRNREKLFF
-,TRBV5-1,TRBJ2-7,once,TGCGCCAGCAGCTTGGCCTTTGGGATCGACTCCTACGAGCAGTACTTC,CASSLAFGIDSYEQYF
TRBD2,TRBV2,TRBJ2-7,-,TGTGCCAGCAGTGTAGCGGGAGGTTCCTACGAGCAGTACTTC,CASSVAGGSYEQYF
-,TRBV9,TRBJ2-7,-,TGTGCCAGCAGCGTAGAGAACGTCCTGGACGAGCAGTACTTC,CASSVENVLDEQYF
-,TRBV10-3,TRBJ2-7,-,TGTGCCATTGGCGGCTCGGCCTACGAGCAGTACTTC,CAIGGSAYEQYF
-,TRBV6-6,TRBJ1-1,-,TGTGCCAGCACCCCGTCACGTTACACTGAAGCTTTCTTT,CASTPSRYTEAFF
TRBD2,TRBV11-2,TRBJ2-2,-,TGTGCCAGCAGCAAACTTAGCGGGAGGGCCGCCGGGGAGCTGTTTTTT,CASSKLSGRAAGELFF
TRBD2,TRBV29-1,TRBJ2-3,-,TGCAGCGTTGAAGTGGGACTAGCGTCCACAGATACGCAGTATTTT,CSVEVGLASTDTQYF
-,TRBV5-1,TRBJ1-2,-,TGCGCCAGCAGCTTCGGTGACAGCTATGGCTACACCTTC,CASSFGDSYGYTF
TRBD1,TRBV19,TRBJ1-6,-,TGTGCCACCCAACCCAGAGACAGGGCTTCACCCCTCCACTTT,CATQPRDRASPLHF
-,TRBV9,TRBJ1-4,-,TGTGCCAGCAGCTCGTACGGGGCAACTAATGAAAAACTGTTTTTT,CASSSYGATNEKLFF
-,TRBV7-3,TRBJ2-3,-,TGTGCCAGCGGAGGGGGCCGACCCACAGATACGCAGTATTTT,CASGGGRPTDTQYF
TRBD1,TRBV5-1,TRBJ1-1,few,TGCGCCAGCCAACAGGGGCGGCACACTGAAGCTTTCTTT,CASQQGRHTEAFF
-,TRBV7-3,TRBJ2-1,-,TGTGCCAGCAGCTTAATGGGGCGGGAATACAATGAGCAGTTCTTC,CASSLMGREYNEQFF
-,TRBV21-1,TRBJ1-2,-,TGTGCCAGCAGCAAGCGAAAGAACTATGGCTACACCTTC,CASSKRKNYGYTF
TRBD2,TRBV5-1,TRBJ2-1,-,TGCGCCAGCAGCTTAGAGCGGGAAGATGAGCAGTTCTTC,CASSLEREDEQFF
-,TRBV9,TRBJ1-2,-,TGTGCCAGCAGCGTAATGGGGGGCTACACCTTC,CASSVMGGYTF
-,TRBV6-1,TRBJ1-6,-,TGTGCCAGCAGTGAAGAGGAGGCTAGGGATAATTCACCCCTCCACTTT,CASSEEEARDNSPLHF
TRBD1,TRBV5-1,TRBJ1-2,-,TGCGCCAGCAGCTTGGCAGGGGGTGACTATGGCTACACCTTC,CASSLAGGDYGYTF
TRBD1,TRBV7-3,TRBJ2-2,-,TGTGCCAGCAGCTTACCCGGACAGGGGGGCACCACCGGGGAGCTGTTTTTT,CASSLPGQGGTTGELFF
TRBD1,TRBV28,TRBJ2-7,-,TGTGCCAGCAGGGGAGGGGGACAGGGGAGATACGAGCAGTACTTC,CASRGGGQGRYEQYF
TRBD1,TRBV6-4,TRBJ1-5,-,TGTGCCACACGACCGGGACAGGGGTCTCAGCCCCAGCATTTT,CATRPGQGSQPQHF
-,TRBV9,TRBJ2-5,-,TGTGCCAGCAGCGTAGGGGGCTTTTGGGAAGAGACCCAGTACTTC,CASSVGGFWEETQYF
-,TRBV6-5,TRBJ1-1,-,TGTGCCAGCAGTTTGACAGGCGGCGGGGCTGAAGCTTTCTTT,CASSLTGGGAEAFF
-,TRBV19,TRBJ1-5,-,TGTGCCAGTAGCGCTACCGGGACGGTCAATCAGCCCCAGCATTTT,CASSATGTVNQPQHF